This record concerns one T cell receptor beta chain sequence. This sample was included in a study of T-cell reconstitution after alpha-beta-depleted transplantation in children. The germline V gene encodes CDR1 SGDLS and CDR2 YYNGEE. CDR3 size: 15 residues. Trimming took off 0 bases at V and 8 bases at J, with 15 bases between the two ends. Unique molecular identifiers were incorporated during preparation of the TCRbeta library. TCRdb fed the PCR reads into MiXCR, producing one record per CDR3 protein. This sample has 500,000 or so distinct CDR3 sequences, with approximately 32% found just once. The gene calls are TRBV9 and TRBJ2-1, with D tentatively TRBD2 (6 bases). The material was PBMCs from the stem cell graft donor, obtained from the stem cell graft. The clonotype originates from a human donor who donated a stem cell graft to a child with aplastic anemia. The CDR3 DNA sequence: TGTGCCAGCAGCGTAGTAGGACTAACGGGGGATGAGCAGTTCTTC. It specifies CASSVVGLTGDEQFF. Variable domain in full (rest from reference TRBV9 and TRBJ2-1): DSGVTQTPKHLITATGQRVTLRCSPRSGDLSVYWYQQSLDQGLQFLIQYYNGEERAKGNILERFSAQQFPDLHSELNLSSLELGDSALYFCASSVVGLTGDEQFFGPGTRLTVL.